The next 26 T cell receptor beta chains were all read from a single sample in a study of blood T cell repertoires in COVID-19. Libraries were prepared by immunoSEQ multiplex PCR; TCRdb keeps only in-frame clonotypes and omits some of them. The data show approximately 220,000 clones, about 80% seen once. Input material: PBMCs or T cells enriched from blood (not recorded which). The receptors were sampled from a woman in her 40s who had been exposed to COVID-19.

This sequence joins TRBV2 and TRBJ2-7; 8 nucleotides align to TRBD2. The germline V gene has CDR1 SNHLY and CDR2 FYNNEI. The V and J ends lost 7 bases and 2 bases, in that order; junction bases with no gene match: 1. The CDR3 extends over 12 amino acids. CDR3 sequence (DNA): TGTGCCAGCACGCGGGGGGCCTACGAGCAGTACTTC. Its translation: CASTRGAYEQYF. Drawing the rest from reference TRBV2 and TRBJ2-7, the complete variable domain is EPEVTQTPSHQVTQMGQEVILRCVPISNHLYFYWYRQILGQKVEFLVSFYNNEISEKSEIFDDQFSVERPDGSNFTLKIRSTKLEDSAMYFCASTRGAYEQYFGPGTRLTVT.

In nucleotides, the CDR3 is TGTGCCAGCGCGGGGGACACAGATACGCAGTATTTT. Translated, it gives CASAGDTDTQYF. V is TRBV5-4 and J is TRBJ2-3, with 7 bases matching TRBD2. Per the germline V gene, CDR1 is SGHNT and CDR2 is YYREEE (reference sequence). This CDR3 has 12 residues. V lost 7 bases and J lost 2; bases outside the gene matches: 1.

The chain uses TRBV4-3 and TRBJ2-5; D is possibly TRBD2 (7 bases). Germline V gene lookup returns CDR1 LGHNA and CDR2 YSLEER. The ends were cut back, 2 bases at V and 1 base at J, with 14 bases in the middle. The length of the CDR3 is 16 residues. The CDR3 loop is CASSQPGLGGQETQYF. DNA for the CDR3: TGCGCCAGCAGCCAACCAGGACTAGGGGGCCAAGAGACCCAGTACTTC.

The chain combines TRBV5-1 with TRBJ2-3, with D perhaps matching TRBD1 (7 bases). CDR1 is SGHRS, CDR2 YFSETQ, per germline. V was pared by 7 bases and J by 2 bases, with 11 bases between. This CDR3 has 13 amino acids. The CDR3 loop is CASGGTATDTQYF. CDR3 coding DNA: TGCGCCAGCGGGGGGACAGCCACAGATACGCAGTATTTT.

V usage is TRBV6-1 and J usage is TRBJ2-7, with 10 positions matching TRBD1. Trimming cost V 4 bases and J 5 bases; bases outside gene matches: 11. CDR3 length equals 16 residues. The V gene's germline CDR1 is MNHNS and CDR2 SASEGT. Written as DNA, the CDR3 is TGTGCCAGCAGTGGGGGACAGGGGAGTTTGAGGGACGAGCAGTACTTC. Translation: CASSGGQGSLRDEQYF.

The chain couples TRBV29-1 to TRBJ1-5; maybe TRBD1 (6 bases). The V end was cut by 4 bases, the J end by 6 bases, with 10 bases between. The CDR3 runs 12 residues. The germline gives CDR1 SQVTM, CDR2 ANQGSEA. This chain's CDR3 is CSVGGGGQPQHF. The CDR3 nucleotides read TGCAGCGTTGGGGGAGGGGGTCAGCCCCAGCATTTT.

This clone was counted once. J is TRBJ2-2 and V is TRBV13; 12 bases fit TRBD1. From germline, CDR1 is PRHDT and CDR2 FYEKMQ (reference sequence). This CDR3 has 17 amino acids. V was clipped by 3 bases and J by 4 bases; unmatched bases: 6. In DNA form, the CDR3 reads TGTGCCAGCAGCTTCGGGACAGGGGGCGTCGGCACCGGGGAGCTGTTTTTT. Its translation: CASSFGTGGVGTGELFF.

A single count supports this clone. As DNA, the CDR3 is TGTGCCAGTAATAAGGGGTTCTTTGGGGCCAACGTCCTGACTTTC. Protein: CASNKGFFGANVLTF. V and J are TRBV19 and TRBJ2-6; D is perhaps TRBD1 (5 bases). The CDR3 is 15 residues long. The V end was cut by 7 bases, the J end by 3 bases, with 13 bases between. Germline V lookup: CDR1 LNHDA, CDR2 SQIVND (reference sequence).

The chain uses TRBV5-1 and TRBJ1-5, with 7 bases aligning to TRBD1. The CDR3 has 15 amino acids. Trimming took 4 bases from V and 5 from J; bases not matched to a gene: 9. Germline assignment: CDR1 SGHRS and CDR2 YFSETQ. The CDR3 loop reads CASSLHGTADQPQHF. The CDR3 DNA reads TGCGCCAGCAGCCTCCACGGGACAGCTGATCAGCCCCAGCATTTT.

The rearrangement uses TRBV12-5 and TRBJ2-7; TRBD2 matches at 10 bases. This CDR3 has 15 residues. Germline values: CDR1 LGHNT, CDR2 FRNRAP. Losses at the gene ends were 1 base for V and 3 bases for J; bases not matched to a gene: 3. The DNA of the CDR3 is TGTGCTAGTGGTTTGGCCCCTAGCGGGGGCTACGAGCAGTACTTC. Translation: CASGLAPSGGYEQYF.

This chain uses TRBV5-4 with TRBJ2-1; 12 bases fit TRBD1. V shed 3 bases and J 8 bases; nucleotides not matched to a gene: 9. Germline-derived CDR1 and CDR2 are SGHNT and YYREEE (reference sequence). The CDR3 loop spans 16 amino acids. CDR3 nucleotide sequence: TGTGCCAGCAGCTCCGAGGGACAGGGGGCAAGGTATGAGCAGTTCTTC. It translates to CASSSEGQGARYEQFF.

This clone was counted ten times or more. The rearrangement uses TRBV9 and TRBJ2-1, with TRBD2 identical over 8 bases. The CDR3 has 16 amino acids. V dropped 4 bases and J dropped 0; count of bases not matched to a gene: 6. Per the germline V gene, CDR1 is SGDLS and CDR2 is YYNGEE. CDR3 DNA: TGTGCCAGCAGCCCCGGGGGGGGAAGCTCCTACAATGAGCAGTTCTTC. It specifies CASSPGGGSSYNEQFF.

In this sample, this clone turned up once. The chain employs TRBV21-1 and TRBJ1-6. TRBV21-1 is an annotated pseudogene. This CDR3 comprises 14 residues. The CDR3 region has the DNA TGTGCCAGCAGCAAAGCGAGAGTTCATTCACCCCTCCACTTT. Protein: CASSKARVHSPLHF.

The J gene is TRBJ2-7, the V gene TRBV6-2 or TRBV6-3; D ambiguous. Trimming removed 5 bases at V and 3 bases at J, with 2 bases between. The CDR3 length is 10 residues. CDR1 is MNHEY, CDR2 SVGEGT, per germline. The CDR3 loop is CASSHYEQYF. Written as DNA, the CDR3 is TGTGCCAGCAGTCACTACGAGCAGTACTTC.

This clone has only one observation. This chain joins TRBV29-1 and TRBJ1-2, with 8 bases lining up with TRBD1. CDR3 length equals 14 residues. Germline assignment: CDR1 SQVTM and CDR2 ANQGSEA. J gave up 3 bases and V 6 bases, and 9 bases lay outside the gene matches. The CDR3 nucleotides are TGCAGCGTCGTGACAGGGGCGACAGACTATGGCTACACCTTC. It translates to CSVVTGATDYGYTF.

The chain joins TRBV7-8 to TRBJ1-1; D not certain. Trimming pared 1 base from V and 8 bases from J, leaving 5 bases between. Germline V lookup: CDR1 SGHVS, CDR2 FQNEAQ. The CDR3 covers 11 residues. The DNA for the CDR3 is TGTGCCAGCAGCTTAGGACTGGAAGCTTTCTTT. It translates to CASSLGLEAFF.

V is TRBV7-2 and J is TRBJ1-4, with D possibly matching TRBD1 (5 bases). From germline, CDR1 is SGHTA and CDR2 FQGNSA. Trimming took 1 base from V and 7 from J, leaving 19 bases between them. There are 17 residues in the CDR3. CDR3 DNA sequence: TGTGCCAGCAGCTTAGAACGGGCCGCGGGGGAGGGTGAAAAACTGTTTTTT. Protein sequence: CASSLERAAGEGEKLFF. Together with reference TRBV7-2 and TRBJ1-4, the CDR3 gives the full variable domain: GAGVSQSPSNKVTEKGKDVELRCDPISGHTALYWYRQSLGQGLEFLIYFQGNSAPDKSGLPSDRFSAERTGGSVSTLTIQRTQQEDSAVYLCASSLERAAGEGEKLFFGSGTQLSVL.

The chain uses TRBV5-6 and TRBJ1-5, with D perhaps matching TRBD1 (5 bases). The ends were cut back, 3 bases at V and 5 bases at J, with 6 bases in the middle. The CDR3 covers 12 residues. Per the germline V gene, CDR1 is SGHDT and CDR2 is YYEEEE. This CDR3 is CASSWGDQPQHF. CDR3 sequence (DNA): TGTGCCAGCAGCTGGGGGGATCAGCCCCAGCATTTT.

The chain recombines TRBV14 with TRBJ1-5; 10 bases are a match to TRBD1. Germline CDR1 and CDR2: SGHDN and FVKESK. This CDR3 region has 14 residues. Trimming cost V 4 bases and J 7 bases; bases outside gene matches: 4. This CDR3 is CASSRQGARQPQHF. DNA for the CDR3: TGTGCCAGCAGCCGACAGGGGGCAAGGCAGCCCCAGCATTTT.

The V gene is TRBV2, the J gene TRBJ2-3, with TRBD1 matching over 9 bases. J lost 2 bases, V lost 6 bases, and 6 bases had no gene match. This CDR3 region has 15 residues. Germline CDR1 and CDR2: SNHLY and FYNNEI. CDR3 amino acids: CASRLQGAPTDTQYF. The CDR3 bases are TGTGCCAGCAGACTACAGGGGGCTCCCACAGATACGCAGTATTTT.

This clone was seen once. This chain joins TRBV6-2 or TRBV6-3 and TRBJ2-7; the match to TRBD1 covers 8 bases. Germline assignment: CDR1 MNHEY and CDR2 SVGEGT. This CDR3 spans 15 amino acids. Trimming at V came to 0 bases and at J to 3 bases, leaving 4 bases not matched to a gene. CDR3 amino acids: CASSYSTGTGYEQYF. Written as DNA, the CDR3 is TGTGCCAGCAGTTACTCGACCGGGACAGGCTACGAGCAGTACTTC.

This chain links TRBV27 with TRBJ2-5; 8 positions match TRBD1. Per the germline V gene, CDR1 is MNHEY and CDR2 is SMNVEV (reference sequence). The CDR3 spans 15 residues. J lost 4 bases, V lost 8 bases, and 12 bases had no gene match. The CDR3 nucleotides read TGTGCCAGCCAAAGGGTGGCAGGGGGCAGAGAGACCCAGTACTTC. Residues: CASQRVAGGRETQYF.

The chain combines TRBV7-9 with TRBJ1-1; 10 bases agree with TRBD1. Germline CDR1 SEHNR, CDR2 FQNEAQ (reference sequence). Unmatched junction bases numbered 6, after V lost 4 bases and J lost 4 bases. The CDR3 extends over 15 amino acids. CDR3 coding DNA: TGTGCCAGCAGCTGGGACAGGGGACTGGGCACTGAAGCTTTCTTT. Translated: CASSWDRGLGTEAFF.

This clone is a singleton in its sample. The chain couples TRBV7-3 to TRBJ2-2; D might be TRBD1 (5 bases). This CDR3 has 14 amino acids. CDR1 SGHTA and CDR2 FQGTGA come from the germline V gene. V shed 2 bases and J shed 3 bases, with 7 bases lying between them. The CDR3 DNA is TGTGCCAGCAGCTTAGGCAGGGACACCGGGGAGCTGTTTTTT. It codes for CASSLGRDTGELFF.

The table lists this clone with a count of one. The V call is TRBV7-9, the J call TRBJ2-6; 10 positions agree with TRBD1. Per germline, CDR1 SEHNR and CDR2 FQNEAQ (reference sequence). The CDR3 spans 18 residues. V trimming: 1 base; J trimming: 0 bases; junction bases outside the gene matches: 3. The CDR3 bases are TGTGCCAGCAGCTTAGTGGGACAGGGGAGCTCTGGGGCCAACGTCCTGACTTTC. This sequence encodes CASSLVGQGSSGANVLTF.

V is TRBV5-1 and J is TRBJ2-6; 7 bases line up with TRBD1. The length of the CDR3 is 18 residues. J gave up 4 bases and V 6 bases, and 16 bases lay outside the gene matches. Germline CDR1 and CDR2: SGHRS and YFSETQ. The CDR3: CASIPDRENVVGANVLTF. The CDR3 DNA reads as TGCGCCAGCATACCCGACAGGGAGAATGTTGTCGGGGCCAACGTCCTGACTTTC.